This T cell receptor (beta chain) was observed in a study of T cells in Graves' hyperthyroidism and ophthalmopathy. Notes on the study in general: The majority of expanded thyroid clonotypes above 0.001 also appeared in blood.

Amplification yielded TCR beta CDR3 regions, with RNA transcripts as the source. RT-PCR in the first round (using the HTBI primer set) targeted the TCR CDR3. Via MiXCR, TCRdb re-called the multiplex PCR reads, giving one row per CDR3 protein. The sample has hundreds of thousands of distinct CDR3 sequences, less than 25% seen once. This clonotype was found a few times. No antigen is known for it. The clonotype originates from a man aged 25-45 years with Graves' ophthalmopathy. The sequenced sample consisted of blood.

CDR3 bases: TGTGCCTGGAGTTCGCCAGGGGTGGCAGAGACCCAGTACTTC. It codes for CAWSSPGVAETQYF. The genes are TRBV30 and TRBJ2-5, with D possibly being TRBD1 (6 bases). V shed 2 bases and J shed 4 bases, with 14 bases lying between them. Germline V lookup: CDR1 GTSNPN, CDR2 SVGIG (reference sequence). The CDR3 has 14 amino acids.